This T cell receptor (beta chain) appears in the sequencing data of a study of blood T cell repertoires in COVID-19. Study-level background: The study drew acute and convalescent COVID-19 samples from the United States, Italy and Spain. The analysed material was cDNA or gDNA that came from T cells, B-cell-depleted T cells, or PBMCs.

Under the authors' procedure: Reference gene primers were amplified, and this amplification served to estimate nucleated cell counts. Method: immunoSEQ multiplex PCR; TCRdb's copy keeps in-frame clones and lacks some. D and trimming come from the DNA, and the V and J calls and clone size come from that table. Found here are roughly 60,000 clones, around 84% of them singletons; the top ten hold over 0.8%. Sequences were obtained from peripheral blood. This TCR came from a man between 65 and 85 years old with acute or convalescent COVID-19.

In DNA, the CDR3 is TGTGCCAGCAGGGACTTTGGACAGAATAATTCACCCCTCCACTTT. Translation gives CASRDFGQNNSPLHF. The genes are TRBV2 and TRBJ1-6; weak D call: TRBD1 (6 bases). Trimming left V 6 bases short and J 5 bases short, with 14 bases between. CDR1 and CDR2 from the germline V gene are SNHLY and FYNNEI. The CDR3 consists of 15 residues.